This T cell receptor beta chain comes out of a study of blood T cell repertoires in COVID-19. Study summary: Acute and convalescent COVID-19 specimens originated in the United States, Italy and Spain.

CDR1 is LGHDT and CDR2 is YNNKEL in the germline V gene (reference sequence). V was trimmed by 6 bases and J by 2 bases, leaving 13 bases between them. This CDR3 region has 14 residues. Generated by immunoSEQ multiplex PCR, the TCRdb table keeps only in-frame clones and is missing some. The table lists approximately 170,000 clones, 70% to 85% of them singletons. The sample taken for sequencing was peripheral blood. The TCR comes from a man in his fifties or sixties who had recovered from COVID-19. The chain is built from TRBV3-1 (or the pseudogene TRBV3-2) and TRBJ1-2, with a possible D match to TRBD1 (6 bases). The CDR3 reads CASSLSQGNYGYTF. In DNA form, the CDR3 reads TGTGCCAGCAGTTTATCCCAGGGGAACTATGGCTACACCTTC.